These 30 T cell receptor beta chains originate from one sample sequenced in a study of blood T cell repertoires in COVID-19. The data were produced by immunoSEQ multiplex PCR, yet TCRdb's version contains in-frame clones alone and is incomplete. The table lists 350,000 or so clones, about 88% of them singletons. The sequenced sample consisted of PBMCs or T cells enriched from blood (not recorded which). These TCRs come from a young woman who had been exposed to COVID-19.

This clone was seen more than once but under ten times. The chain joins TRBV5-1 to TRBJ2-2, with unresolved D. The V end lost 3 bases, the J end lost 0 bases, and 6 bases lay between the germline ends. CDR3 length: 14 residues. CDR1 is SGHRS, CDR2 YFSETQ, per germline. The CDR3 loop is CASSSRSNTGELFF. In DNA, the CDR3 is TGCGCCAGCAGCTCGAGATCGAACACCGGGGAGCTGTTTTTT.

This chain connects TRBV18 to TRBJ2-7, with D uncertain. Germline CDR1 KGHSH, CDR2 LQKENI. Between the trimmed V and J ends, which lost 0 bases and 2 bases, there was a span of 5 bases. The CDR3 has 13 residues. DNA for the CDR3: TGTGCCAGCTCACCACCGGAGCCCTACGAGCAGTACTTC. Encoded protein: CASSPPEPYEQYF.

J is TRBJ2-1 and V is TRBV7-9, with TRBD2 identical over 11 bases. The junction had 11 bases not matched to a gene; V was cut back by 5 bases and J by 5 bases. The CDR3 runs 17 residues. Germline CDR1 and CDR2: SEHNR and FQNEAQ (reference sequence). The CDR3 loop is CASSPIGSGRAHNEQFF. As DNA, the CDR3 is TGTGCCAGCAGCCCTATTGGTAGCGGGAGGGCCCACAATGAGCAGTTCTTC.

This chain connects TRBV6-1 to TRBJ1-2; 8 bases align to TRBD1. The CDR3 is made up of 16 amino acids. With V trimmed by 2 bases and J by 8 bases, 13 bases remained unmatched. Looked up from germline, CDR1 is MNHNS and CDR2 is SASEGT. The CDR3 loop reads CASSETSGQGKSGYTF. CDR3 nucleotides: TGTGCCAGCAGTGAAACTTCAGGACAGGGAAAAAGCGGCTACACCTTC.

The J gene is TRBJ2-1, the V gene TRBV24-1; 13 bases agree with TRBD2. The V gene's germline CDR1 is KGHDR and CDR2 SFDVKD. The CDR3 covers 17 residues. With 0 bases clipped from V and 7 bases from J, the junction kept 5 bases outside the gene matches. CDR3 in amino acids: CATSDLDGLAGVNEQFF. CDR3 coding DNA: TGTGCCACCAGTGATTTGGATGGACTAGCGGGAGTGAATGAGCAGTTCTTC.

V usage is TRBV10-1 and J usage is TRBJ2-1, with TRBD2 matching 8 bases. Germline lookup yields CDR1 WNHNN and CDR2 SYGVQD (reference sequence). Unmatched junction bases numbered 6, after V lost 5 bases and J lost 9 bases. CDR3 size: 13 residues. DNA of the CDR3: TGCGCCAGCAGTCCCACTAGCGGTACTGAGCAGTTCTTC. Amino acids: CASSPTSGTEQFF.

This clone has only one observation. The chain carries TRBV11-2 and TRBJ2-7; the D gene is possibly TRBD2 (7 bases). Between the trimmed V and J ends, which lost 5 bases and 4 bases, there was a span of 18 bases. The CDR3 is 15 residues long. Germline V gene data show CDR1 as SGHAT and CDR2 as FQNNGV. The DNA for the CDR3 is TGTGCCAGCAGCCCTCATTCGGGGGGCGCGTACGAGCAGTACTTC. Protein product: CASSPHSGGAYEQYF.

This clone was detected once. This chain joins TRBV7-2 and TRBJ2-7; D possibly corresponds to TRBD1 (6 bases). CDR1 SGHTA and CDR2 FQGNSA come from the germline V gene. Trimming left V 2 bases short and J 5 bases short, with 13 bases between. The CDR3 totals 14 residues. The CDR3 DNA reads TGTGCCAGCAGCTTATTACAGGGAAGGAACGAGCAGTACTTC. Translating gives CASSLLQGRNEQYF.

The chain uses TRBV7-2 and TRBJ2-5, with D tentatively TRBD1 (6 bases). Germline CDR1 is SGHTA and CDR2 is FQGNSA. V was trimmed by 3 bases and J by 0 bases, leaving 8 bases between them. The CDR3 runs 14 residues. The CDR3, as DNA: TGTGCCAGCAGCTTTGACAGGTACCAAGAGACCCAGTACTTC. Amino acids: CASSFDRYQETQYF.

The V gene is TRBV5-1, the J gene TRBJ1-2; 8 bases map to TRBD1. Trimming at V came to 4 bases and at J to 3 bases, leaving 8 bases not matched to a gene. From germline, CDR1 is SGHRS and CDR2 YFSETQ. The CDR3 contains 15 residues. The CDR3 protein is CASSISQGADYGYTF. The DNA for the CDR3 is TGCGCCAGCAGCATCTCTCAGGGGGCAGACTATGGCTACACCTTC.

CDR3: CATEAPNTGELFF. For the CDR3, the DNA is TGTGCCACCGAAGCGCCGAACACCGGGGAGCTGTTTTTT. The chain employs TRBV25-1 and TRBJ2-2; D remains unclear. Germline V gene data show CDR1 as MGHDK and CDR2 as SYGVNS. CDR3 size: 13 residues. The ends were cut back, 10 bases at V and 0 bases at J, with 9 bases in the middle.

V gene TRBV11-3 combines with J gene TRBJ2-1, with TRBD1 matching 10 bases. This CDR3 has 16 residues. Germline V gene lookup returns CDR1 SGHNT and CDR2 YENEEA. V trimming: 4 bases; J trimming: 5 bases; junction bases outside the gene matches: 8. DNA of the CDR3: TGTGCCAGCAGCTGGTTCCGGACAGGGGGGGACAATGAGCAGTTCTTC. As protein: CASSWFRTGGDNEQFF.

V is TRBV10-3 and J is TRBJ2-7, with D possibly being TRBD1 (5 bases). Germline lookup yields CDR1 ENHRY and CDR2 SYGVKD. The CDR3 covers 16 residues. The ends were cut back, 6 bases at V and 0 bases at J, with 18 bases in the middle. CDR3 sequence: CAISSLMQGISYEQYF. The CDR3 region has the DNA TGTGCCATCAGCAGCCTCATGCAGGGTATCTCCTACGAGCAGTACTTC.

This chain joins TRBV29-1 and TRBJ2-2; D not certain. From germline, CDR1 is SQVTM and CDR2 ANQGSEA. The length of the CDR3 is 11 residues. Trimming pared 7 bases from V and 6 bases from J, leaving 9 bases between. CDR3 in amino acids: CSAASPGELFF. Written as DNA, the CDR3 is TGCAGCGCAGCATCTCCCGGGGAGCTGTTTTTT.

CDR3 protein: CASSGLRGAYNEQFF. CDR3 in DNA: TGTGCCAGCAGCGGCCTCCGCGGGGCTTACAATGAGCAGTTCTTC. The chain couples TRBV9 to TRBJ2-1, with D maybe TRBD2 (6 bases). CDR3 length equals 15 residues. Per germline, CDR1 SGDLS and CDR2 YYNGEE. Between the trimmed V and J ends, which lost 3 bases and 4 bases, there was a span of 14 bases.

V gene TRBV9 combines with J gene TRBJ2-7; 8 bases line up with TRBD1. The CDR3 extends over 17 amino acids. The ends lost 1 base at V and 1 base at J; junction bases unmatched: 10. Looked up from germline, CDR1 is SGDLS and CDR2 is YYNGEE. For the CDR3, the DNA is TGTGCCAGCAGCGTATCCTTACAGGGGGTAGGGTCCTACGAGCAGTACTTC. Translation gives CASSVSLQGVGSYEQYF. Variable domain in full (rest from reference TRBV9 and TRBJ2-7): DSGVTQTPKHLITATGQRVTLRCSPRSGDLSVYWYQQSLDQGLQFLIQYYNGEERAKGNILERFSAQQFPDLHSELNLSSLELGDSALYFCASSVSLQGVGSYEQYFGPGTRLTVT.

The chain recombines TRBV27 with TRBJ2-3, with TRBD1 matching over 9 bases. The germline V gene has CDR1 MNHEY and CDR2 SMNVEV (reference sequence). V shed 4 bases and J 2 bases; nucleotides not matched to a gene: 7. CDR3 length: 16 amino acids. This CDR3 reads CASSYRGRLDTDTQYF. In DNA form, the CDR3 reads TGTGCCAGCAGTTACAGGGGGCGACTCGACACAGATACGCAGTATTTT.

The rearrangement links TRBV5-1 to TRBJ2-2, with 8 bases identical to TRBD1. Looked up from germline, CDR1 is SGHRS and CDR2 is YFSETQ. CDR3 length equals 15 residues. With V trimmed by 6 bases and J by 5 bases, 9 bases remained unmatched. CDR3 nucleotides: TGCGCCAGCATGAAGGACAGGGAGAGGACCGGGGAGCTGTTTTTT. Its protein product is CASMKDRERTGELFF.

The chain combines TRBV7-2 with TRBJ2-1; 9 nucleotides align to TRBD2. CDR1 is SGHTA and CDR2 is FQGNSA in the germline V gene. CDR3 length: 18 residues. The J segment lost 3 bases and the V segment lost 3 bases, leaving 12 bases of the junction unmatched. CDR3 sequence (DNA): TGTGCCAGCAGCTTTTACGGCGGGAGGGAAGGATTCTACAATGAGCAGTTCTTC. This codes for CASSFYGGREGFYNEQFF.

CDR3: CSVVEYNRGGYGYTF. In DNA form, the CDR3 reads TGCAGCGTAGTCGAATATAACAGGGGTGGCTATGGCTACACCTTC. V gene TRBV29-1 combines with J gene TRBJ1-2; TRBD1 aligns across 7 bases. Germline loops: CDR1 SQVTM, CDR2 ANQGSEA. The CDR3 is made up of 15 amino acids. The junction had 14 bases not matched to a gene; V was cut back by 6 bases and J by 4 bases.

The rearrangement uses TRBV4-1 and TRBJ1-5; 7 nucleotides agree with TRBD1. CDR1 is MGHRA and CDR2 is YSYEKL in the germline V gene. The CDR3 is 15 residues long. The V segment lost 0 bases and the J segment 7 bases; nucleotides outside the gene matches: 6. CDR3 amino acids: CASSQDGDRDQPQHF. In DNA, the CDR3 is TGCGCCAGCAGCCAAGATGGAGACAGGGACCAGCCCCAGCATTTT.

The chain combines TRBV28 with TRBJ1-2; 10 positions match TRBD1. V was pared by 6 bases and J by 4 bases, with 8 bases of the junction left unmatched. CDR1 is MDHEN, CDR2 SYDVKM, per germline. The CDR3 has 15 residues. The CDR3 DNA reads TGTGCCAGCAGAACCGGGACAGGGGAGGCCTATGGCTACACCTTC. Its translation: CASRTGTGEAYGYTF.

The rearrangement links TRBV3-1 (or the pseudogene TRBV3-2) to TRBJ1-2; D is unresolved. CDR3 size: 12 residues. Per germline, CDR1 LGHDT and CDR2 YNNKEL (reference sequence). V lost 1 base and J 8 bases, leaving 8 bases between the germline ends. The CDR3 reads CASSQVNGGYTF. In nucleotides, the CDR3 is TGTGCCAGCAGCCAAGTAAACGGGGGCTACACCTTC.

A note on this clone: Other nucleotide sequences from this sample produce the same CDR3. The chain links TRBV7-8 to TRBJ1-5; 9 bases align to TRBD1. Looked up from germline, CDR1 is SGHVS and CDR2 is FQNEAQ. CDR3 length equals 15 residues. V shed 1 base and J 2 bases; nucleotides not matched to a gene: 0. CDR3 DNA sequence: TGTGCCAGCAGCTTAGGGACAGGGGGCAATCAGCCCCAGCATTTT. This gives the protein CASSLGTGGNQPQHF.

J is TRBJ1-5 and V is TRBV10-3, with D perhaps matching TRBD1 (5 bases). The CDR3 length is 14 residues. The germline CDR1 and CDR2 sequences are ENHRY and SYGVKD. Deletions cut 2 bases from V and 5 bases from J, with 10 bases between. The CDR3 nucleotides are TGTGCCATCAGTGAGCAGGGAAGGCATCAGCCCCAGCATTTT. It codes for CAISEQGRHQPQHF.

The chain has TRBV5-6 and TRBJ2-1, with D possibly matching TRBD1 (5 bases). Germline V CDR1 and CDR2: SGHDT, YYEEEE. V gave up 5 bases and J gave up 8 bases, with 23 bases separating them. The CDR3 contains 16 residues. CDR3 coding DNA: TGTGCCAGCAGTCGGCAAACGCAGGGTCGCAACGATGAGCAGTTCTTC. This codes for CASSRQTQGRNDEQFF.

This chain uses TRBV5-6 with TRBJ2-5, with TRBD2 identical over 8 bases. The CDR3 contains 14 residues. CDR1 and CDR2 from the germline V gene are SGHDT and YYEEEE. Unmatched junction bases numbered 3, after V lost 3 bases and J lost 2 bases. This CDR3 reads CASSSGLDQETQYF. CDR3 bases: TGTGCCAGCAGCTCGGGACTAGATCAAGAGACCCAGTACTTC.

The CDR3: CASSLWLSGGDTQYF. The CDR3, as DNA: TGTGCCAGCAGCTTGTGGCTTTCGGGTGGAGATACGCAGTATTTT. The J gene is TRBJ2-3, the V gene TRBV5-4; no clear D gene. Trimming cost V 1 base and J 5 bases, with 14 bases left between them. The CDR3 contains 15 residues. Germline loops: CDR1 SGHNT, CDR2 YYREEE (reference sequence).

The chain is built from TRBV30 and TRBJ1-5; weak D call: TRBD1 (6 bases). Germline V lookup: CDR1 GTSNPN, CDR2 SVGIG (reference sequence). The CDR3 consists of 13 residues. The V end was cut by 7 bases, the J end by 5 bases, with 15 bases between. CDR3 protein: CASSQGNDQPQHF. CDR3 sequence (DNA): TGTGCCTCCTCTCAGGGGAATGATCAGCCCCAGCATTTT.

CDR3 sequence: CASSYWDRDYEQYF. The CDR3 DNA is TGTGCCAGCAGCTATTGGGACAGGGACTACGAGCAGTACTTC. The J gene is TRBJ2-7, the V gene TRBV7-8; 9 bases fit TRBD1. After removal of 4 bases from V and 3 bases from J, the junction contained 4 bases not matched to a gene. CDR1 SGHVS and CDR2 FQNEAQ come from the germline V gene. The CDR3 sequence is 14 residues long.